The clone carrying this T cell receptor (beta chain) has a single count. Its cognate antigen is unknown. This specimen comes from a study of shared clonotypes between healthy human individuals. Findings and limits, study-wide: For naive CD4 cells, 5% to 6.5% of clonotypes were shared across a handful of donors. Limitation of the genetic and exposure-history diversity represented came from the few donors. Sampling was confined to blood; repertoires within tissues likely differ.

Naivety among CD8 cells was defined by CD45RO negativity and positive CCR7 selection, thereby excluding terminally differentiated effector memory CD45RA+ cells. Assay execution proceeded at the deep level. TCRdb's copy holds only in-frame clones and misses some; the assay was immunoSEQ multiplex PCR. The sample lists 800,000 to 950,000 clones; approximately 97% were seen once. The receptor was isolated from a man younger than 40 in good health. The sequenced material came from naive CD8+ T cells sorted from blood.

The CDR3 sequence: CASSESGLNEQYF. In DNA form, the CDR3 reads TGCGCCAGCAGTGAGAGCGGGTTAAACGAGCAGTACTTC. The chain is built from TRBV10-2 and TRBJ2-7, with D maybe TRBD2 (6 bases). With 2 bases removed from V and 5 bases from J, the gap between germline ends came to 10 bases. This CDR3 contains 13 residues. From germline, CDR1 is WSHSY and CDR2 SAAADI.